This T cell receptor (beta chain) was captured in a study of shared clonotypes between healthy human individuals. The donors, all of them Caucasian adults, lived in Nashville, Tennessee. Study results and caveats: About 5% was the fraction of naive CD4 clonotypes found shared across a few donors.

Sorted-subset replicate PCR reactions contained approximately 190 ng DNA, corresponding to some 30,000 T cell genomes. The data were produced by immunoSEQ multiplex PCR, yet TCRdb's version contains in-frame clones alone and is incomplete. The data show about 2.3 million clones, more than 85% seen once. As to this clone: Its antigen is as yet unknown.

The CDR3 length is 15 residues. Germline V gene sequence: CDR1 MDHEN, CDR2 SYDVKM. The ends lost 2 bases at V and 8 bases at J; junction bases unmatched: 6. This rearrangement joins TRBV28 to TRBJ2-2, with TRBD1 identical over 9 bases. The clonotype was recovered from a young man in good health. Some clones in this sample may be carry-over from other donors' samples. The specimen was naive CD4+ T cells from PBMCs. Subset in this sample: CD45RA+ positively selected. The CDR3 loop reads CASSLNRGLAGELFF. The CDR3 nucleotides are TGTGCCAGCAGTTTAAACAGGGGGCTGGCGGGGGAGCTGTTTTTT. The entire variable domain, with the rest obtained from reference TRBV28 and TRBJ2-2, is as follows: DVKVTQSSRYLVKRTGEKVFLECVQDMDHENMFWYRQDPGLGLRLIYFSYDVKMKEKGDIPEGYSVSREKKERFSLILESASTNQTSMYLCASSLNRGLAGELFFGEGSRLTVL.